This is a list of T cell receptor beta chains from one sample in a study of shared clonotypes between healthy human individuals. The assay was immunoSEQ multiplex PCR, and TCRdb's table has in-frame clones only and misses some. The data hold 500,000 to 550,000 clones, with 95% to 96% observed a single time. Specimen: naive CD4+ T cells sorted from blood. The receptors come from a woman aged 25 to 39 in good health. CDR3s include the opening cysteine and the closing phenylalanine or tryptophan. The D gene is left open where the match is weak.

D gene: .
V gene: TRBV7-3
J gene: TRBJ2-3
CDR3 protein: CASSLRPRPDTQYF
CDR3 DNA: TGTGCCAGCAGCTTGCGACCGCGGCCAGATACGCAGTATTTT

D gene: .
V gene: TRBV2
J gene: TRBJ2-7
CDR3 protein: CASRPTGAGYEQYF
CDR3 DNA: TGTGCCAGCAGGCCAACCGGGGCCGGATACGAGCAGTACTTC

D gene: TRBD1
V gene: TRBV25-1
J gene: TRBJ2-7
CDR3 protein: CASSGTGTFEQYF
CDR3 DNA: TGTGCCAGCTCCGGGACAGGGACTTTTGAGCAGTACTTC

D gene: .
V gene: TRBV6-4
J gene: TRBJ1-1
CDR3 protein: CASSDSGAGKAFF
CDR3 DNA: TGTGCCAGCAGTGACTCAGGGGCTGGGAAAGCTTTCTTT

D gene: TRBD1
V gene: TRBV28
J gene: TRBJ2-7
CDR3 protein: CASSSRQGAYEQYF
CDR3 DNA: TGTGCCAGCAGTTCCAGACAGGGGGCCTACGAGCAGTACTTC

D gene: .
V gene: TRBV5-4
J gene: TRBJ2-2
CDR3 protein: CASSLGGSNTGELFF
CDR3 DNA: TGTGCCAGCAGCTTGGGGGGTTCGAACACCGGGGAGCTGTTTTTT

D gene: TRBD1
V gene: TRBV28
J gene: TRBJ2-7
CDR3 protein: CASSPGTGVSYEQYF
CDR3 DNA: TGTGCCAGCAGCCCAGGGACAGGGGTTTCCTACGAGCAGTACTTC

D gene: .
V gene: TRBV4-1
J gene: TRBJ2-7
CDR3 protein: CASSRLWVEGTYEQYF
CDR3 DNA: TGCGCCAGCAGCCGGCTGTGGGTGGAGGGTACCTACGAGCAGTACTTC

D gene: TRBD1
V gene: TRBV28
J gene: TRBJ1-2
CDR3 protein: CASSSGQGHYGYTF
CDR3 DNA: TGTGCCAGCAGTTCAGGACAGGGGCACTATGGCTACACCTTC

D gene: .
V gene: TRBV2
J gene: TRBJ2-2
CDR3 protein: CASSGMGQYTGELFF
CDR3 DNA: TGTGCCAGCAGTGGTATGGGCCAATACACCGGGGAGCTGTTTTTT

D gene: .
V gene: TRBV5-1
J gene: TRBJ2-5
CDR3 protein: CASTLGSQETQYF
CDR3 DNA: TGCGCCAGCACTCTTGGGTCGCAGGAGACCCAGTACTTC

D gene: .
V gene: TRBV2
J gene: TRBJ2-5
CDR3 protein: CASMREGGVETQYF
CDR3 DNA: TGTGCCAGCATGAGGGAGGGGGGCGTTGAGACCCAGTACTTC

D gene: .
V gene: TRBV6-5
J gene: TRBJ2-7
CDR3 protein: CASSRPARSSYEQYF
CDR3 DNA: TGTGCCAGCAGCCGTCCCGCCCGAAGCTCCTACGAGCAGTACTTC

D gene: TRBD2
V gene: TRBV10-3
J gene: TRBJ2-7
CDR3 protein: CAISGVAGGYEQYF
CDR3 DNA: TGTGCCATTTCCGGGGTAGCGGGGGGCTACGAGCAGTACTTC

D gene: .
V gene: TRBV2
J gene: TRBJ2-7
CDR3 protein: CASTNGNFGYEQYF
CDR3 DNA: TGTGCCAGCACCAACGGGAATTTTGGATACGAGCAGTACTTC

D gene: TRBD1
V gene: TRBV18
J gene: TRBJ1-5
CDR3 protein: CASSAHRDREGNQPQHF
CDR3 DNA: TGTGCCAGCTCCGCACACCGGGACAGGGAGGGGAATCAGCCCCAGCATTTT

D gene: .
V gene: TRBV2
J gene: TRBJ2-5
CDR3 protein: CASSERGRGETQYF
CDR3 DNA: TGTGCCAGCAGTGAACGGGGCCGAGGGGAGACCCAGTACTTC

D gene: .
V gene: TRBV7-9
J gene: TRBJ2-1
CDR3 protein: CASSLRQNNEQFF
CDR3 DNA: TGTGCCAGCAGCTTACGGCAGAACAATGAGCAGTTCTTC

D gene: .
V gene: TRBV10-3
J gene: TRBJ2-7
CDR3 protein: CAISESGPPFGEQYF
CDR3 DNA: TGTGCCATCAGTGAGAGCGGTCCCCCCTTCGGCGAGCAGTACTTC